The rows below give T cell receptor beta chains drawn from one sample of a study of Graves' ophthalmopathy and Graves' hyperthyroidism. TCRdb fed the multiplex PCR reads into MiXCR, producing one record per CDR3 protein. The table lists approximately 1.2 million distinct CDR3 sequences, about two fifths of them singletons. The sample was peripheral blood or thyroid tissue (not recorded which). Receptors originate from an adult man with Graves' hyperthyroidism. Both conserved end residues are part of each CDR3. A D gene is named only where the DNA matches it firmly. Expanded clones are given a class, and other clones once, few, many or no size at all.

V gene	D gene	clone size	J gene	CDR3 protein	CDR3 DNA
TRBV7-9	.	many	TRBJ2-7	CASSIAGNSYEQYF	TGTGCCAGCAGCATTGCGGGCAATTCCTACGAGCAGTACTTC
TRBV7-2	TRBD2	few	TRBJ2-7	CASSRAGTSGAYEQYF	TGTGCCAGCAGCAGAGCCGGGACTAGCGGTGCCTACGAGCAGTACTTC
TRBV2	.	many	TRBJ1-5	CASSEEGGWAQPQHF	TGTGCCAGCAGTGAGGAGGGAGGATGGGCTCAGCCCCAGCATTTT
TRBV14	.	.	TRBJ2-7	CASSPRRLGYEQYF	TGTGCCAGCAGCCCCAGGCGCCTGGGTTACGAGCAGTACTTC
TRBV10-3	TRBD1	few	TRBJ2-7	CASSTGTGREQYF	TGTGCCAGCAGTACCGGGACAGGACGAGAGCAGTACTTC
TRBV7-9	.	.	TRBJ2-5	CASSLEQGLETQYF	TGTGCCAGCAGCTTAGAGCAGGGACTTGAGACCCAGTACTTC
TRBV5-6	.	many	TRBJ2-7	CASSLIDRRGEQYF	TGTGCCAGCAGCTTGATTGATCGCAGGGGCGAGCAGTACTTC
TRBV15	.	.	TRBJ2-5	CATSRDHETIQETQYF	TGTGCTACCAGCAGAGATCACGAGACTATTCAAGAGACCCAGTACTTC
TRBV10-3	.	.	TRBJ2-7	CASTIGYEQYF	TGTGCCAGCACAATCGGGTACGAGCAGTACTTC
TRBV29-1	TRBD1	many	TRBJ2-7	CSAAAPGQIYEQYF	TGCAGCGCAGCCGCGCCGGGACAGATTTACGAGCAGTACTTC
TRBV7-9	.	many	TRBJ1-4	CASSFGNEKLFF	TGTGCCAGCAGCTTCGGGAATGAAAAACTGTTTTTT
TRBV14	.	.	TRBJ2-3	CASSLRRFNRAIDTQYF	TGTGCCAGCAGCCTAAGGAGGTTCAACAGGGCGATAGATACGCAGTATTTT
TRBV12-3/TRBV12-4	.	few	TRBJ1-2	CASSPPRGVGYTF	TGTGCCAGCAGTCCTCCCAGGGGAGTCGGCTACACCTTC
TRBV6-1	.	few	TRBJ2-7	CASSTDEITYEQYF	TGTGCCAGCAGCACTGATGAGATCACCTACGAGCAGTACTTC
TRBV7-2	TRBD2	many	TRBJ2-7	CASSSSRLAGSAEQYF	TGTGCCAGCAGCTCCAGCCGACTAGCGGGGTCGGCCGAGCAGTACTTC
TRBV15	.	many	TRBJ1-1	CATSRLLGAEAFF	TGTGCCACCAGCAGACTACTCGGGGCTGAAGCTTTCTTT
TRBV18	TRBD1	.	TRBJ2-6	CASSPWQGASGANVLTF	TGTGCCAGCTCACCTTGGCAGGGGGCCTCTGGGGCCAACGTCCTGACTTTC
TRBV29-1	TRBD1	.	TRBJ2-3	CSVERDRRTDTQYF	TGCAGCGTTGAGAGGGACAGACGCACAGATACGCAGTATTTT
TRBV10-3	TRBD1	.	TRBJ2-7	CAISEDREGPEQYF	TGTGCCATCAGTGAGGACAGGGAAGGGCCCGAGCAGTACTTC
TRBV28	.	few	TRBJ1-2	CASSLTVANYGYTF	TGTGCCAGCAGTTTGACAGTAGCTAACTATGGCTACACCTTC
TRBV7-2	.	many	TRBJ1-1	CASSSQSRGTEAFF	TGTGCCAGCAGCTCACAGAGCAGGGGTACTGAAGCTTTCTTT
TRBV7-2	.	many	TRBJ1-2	CASSFRGYGYTF	TGTGCCAGCAGCTTTAGGGGGTACGGCTACACCTTC
TRBV9	TRBD2	.	TRBJ2-3	CASSVISGGLSTDTQYF	TGTGCCAGCAGCGTCATAAGCGGGGGACTGAGCACAGATACGCAGTATTTT
TRBV4-2	TRBD1	few	TRBJ1-5	CASSQRKDRGNQPQHF	TGTGCCAGCAGCCAAAGGAAGGACAGGGGCAATCAGCCCCAGCATTTT
TRBV7-2	TRBD1	.	TRBJ2-7	CASSPNPPGTGSKGEQYF	TGCGCCAGCAGCCCAAACCCACCGGGGACAGGGTCCAAGGGGGAGCAGTACTTC
TRBV10-3	TRBD1	few	TRBJ2-2	CAIRPGQGFMDTGELFF	TGTGCCATCAGGCCGGGACAGGGGTTTATGGACACCGGGGAGCTGTTTTTT
TRBV7-8	TRBD1	.	TRBJ1-5	CASSPFGTGTGRLQPQHF	TGCGCCAGCAGCCCGTTCGGTACCGGGACAGGGAGGTTACAGCCCCAGCATTTT
TRBV9	.	many	TRBJ2-5	CASSAPAQETQYF	TGTGCCAGCAGCGCCCCCGCCCAAGAGACCCAGTACTTC
TRBV4-3	TRBD1	many	TRBJ2-7	CASSQGQGAYEQYF	TGCGCCAGCAGCCAAGGACAGGGGGCTTACGAGCAGTACTTC
TRBV25-1	TRBD1	.	TRBJ1-1	CASSESWGQMNTEAFF	TGTGCCAGCAGTGAATCTTGGGGACAGATGAACACTGAAGCTTTCTTT
TRBV9	.	many	TRBJ2-5	CASSVRAIQETQYF	TGTGCCAGCAGCGTACGGGCGATCCAAGAGACCCAGTACTTC
TRBV10-3	TRBD1	many	TRBJ2-5	CAISAGQGRGETQYF	TGTGCCATCAGTGCCGGACAGGGGCGAGGGGAGACCCAGTACTTC
TRBV7-2	.	few	TRBJ1-2	CASSLAVGYTF	TGTGCCAGCAGCTTAGCTGTGGGCTACACCTTC
TRBV2	.	many	TRBJ1-1	CASSSGGIGGTEAFF	TGTGCCAGCAGCTCGGGGGGGATAGGAGGGACTGAAGCTTTCTTT
TRBV7-2	TRBD1	many	TRBJ1-5	CASSPRGRSEQPQHF	TGTGCCAGCAGCCCCAGGGGGCGTTCAGAACAGCCCCAGCATTTT
TRBV9	.	many	TRBJ1-3	CASSVGPGSGNTIYF	TGTGCCAGCAGCGTAGGACCCGGCTCTGGAAACACCATATATTTT
TRBV6-2/TRBV6-3	.	.	TRBJ1-5	CASSYSETGHDQPQHF	TGTGCCAGCAGTTACTCCGAGACAGGTCACGATCAGCCCCAGCATTTT
TRBV7-2	.	.	TRBJ2-6	CASSPRGVRSGANVLTF	TGTGCCAGCAGCCCCAGAGGGGTCCGCTCTGGGGCCAACGTCCTGACTTTC
TRBV13	.	.	TRBJ2-2	CASSLGLGDTNTGELFF	TGTGCCAGCAGCTTAGGCCTGGGGGACACGAACACCGGGGAGCTGTTTTTT
TRBV4-3	.	many	TRBJ1-3	CASSQVNGDTIYF	TGCGCCAGCAGCCAAGTCAATGGTGACACCATATATTTT
TRBV28	.	.	TRBJ2-5	CASSLSTGWETQYF	TGTGCCAGCAGTTTATCTACAGGCTGGGAGACCCAGTACTTC
TRBV28	.	.	TRBJ1-1	CASSLDGTQGDAFF	TGTGCCAGCAGTTTGGATGGGACACAGGGTGATGCTTTCTTT
TRBV24-1	.	.	TRBJ2-2	CATSASASLHQNTGELFF	TGTGCCACCAGTGCATCAGCCAGCTTACATCAGAACACCGGGGAGCTGTTTTTT
TRBV7-3	TRBD2	.	TRBJ2-5	CASSSKRGNWAQETQYF	TGTGCCAGCAGCTCGAAGCGGGGGAATTGGGCCCAAGAGACCCAGTACTTC
TRBV7-9	.	many	TRBJ2-7	CASSPGETEEQYF	TGTGCCAGCAGCCCCGGGGAGACGGAAGAGCAGTACTTC
TRBV6-5	TRBD2	.	TRBJ2-7	CASRSSGGAQYF	TGTGCCAGCAGATCTAGCGGGGGGGCCCAGTACTTC
TRBV20-1	TRBD1	many	TRBJ1-3	CSASDRGHGNTIYF	TGCAGTGCCTCCGACAGGGGGCATGGAAACACCATATATTTT
TRBV7-2	.	.	TRBJ2-7	CASSFKPWGPTTHSYEQYF	TGTGCCAGCAGCTTCAAGCCTTGGGGACCAACGACACACTCCTACGAGCAGTACTTC
TRBV6-5	.	.	TRBJ1-1	CASSSSRTDEAFF	TGTGCCAGCAGTTCAAGTAGGACAGATGAAGCTTTCTTT
TRBV7-9	.	.	TRBJ1-2	CASSSGPPGELDGYTF	TGTGCCAGCAGCTCCGGTCCTCCCGGGGAGCTGGATGGCTACACCTTC
TRBV5-6	TRBD1	.	TRBJ2-6	CASSSDTGDVTGANVLTF	TGTGCCAGCAGCTCCGATACAGGGGATGTCACTGGGGCCAACGTCCTGACTTTC
TRBV30	.	.	TRBJ1-2	CAWGVNYGYTF	TGTGCCTGGGGGGTTAACTATGGCTACACCTTC
TRBV10-3	.	once	TRBJ1-6	CAIRGGQNNSPLHF	TGTGCCATCAGGGGCGGACAGAATAATTCACCCCTCCACTTT